This T cell receptor (beta chain) originates from a study of identical twins. This clonotype appeared many times. Its antigen remains unknown. This CDR3 spans 14 amino acids. Between the trimmed V and J ends, which lost 5 bases and 1 base, there was a span of 12 bases. CDR1 is DFQATT, CDR2 SNEGSKA, per germline (reference sequence). Study results and limitations: Memory repertoires lacked the insertion deficit that abundant cord blood beta clonotypes showed. There is a chance that invariant MAIT and iNKT cells partially muddied zero-insertion analyses. The same donors were not followed; conclusions instead depended on cross-sectional statistical analysis.

TCRdb independently ran MiXCR on the 5' RACE reads; one entry per CDR3 protein. The sample holds roughly 690,000 distinct CDR3 sequences, roughly 6.2% seen once. Sequenced input: naive T cells sorted from blood. The chain couples TRBV20-1 to TRBJ2-4; perhaps TRBD2 as D (5 bases). The receptor was derived from a man aged 18 to 35 in good health. As DNA, the CDR3 is TGCAGTGCTGTTAAACCGGGGGCCAAAAACATTCAGTACTTC. Translation: CSAVKPGAKNIQYF.